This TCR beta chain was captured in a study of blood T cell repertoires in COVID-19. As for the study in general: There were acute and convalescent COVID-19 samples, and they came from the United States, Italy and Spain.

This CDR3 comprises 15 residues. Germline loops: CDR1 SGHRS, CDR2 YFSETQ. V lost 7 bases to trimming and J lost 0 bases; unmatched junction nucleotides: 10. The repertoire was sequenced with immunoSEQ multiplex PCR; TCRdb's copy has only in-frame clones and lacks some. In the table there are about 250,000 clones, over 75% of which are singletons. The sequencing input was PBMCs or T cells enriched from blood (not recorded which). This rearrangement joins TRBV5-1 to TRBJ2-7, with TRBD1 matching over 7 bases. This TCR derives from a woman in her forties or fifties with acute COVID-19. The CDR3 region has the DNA TGCGCCAGCTCGTCTTCCGGGGACAGCTCCTACGAGCAGTACTTC. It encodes CASSSSGDSSYEQYF.